This paragraph reports one T cell receptor (beta chain). Germline CDR1 reads WNHNN; CDR2 reads SYGVQD (reference sequence). The J segment lost 0 bases and the V segment lost 3 bases, leaving 3 bases of the junction unmatched. The CDR3 spans 16 residues. These data belong to a study of shared clonotypes between healthy human individuals. The assay was immunoSEQ multiplex PCR, and TCRdb's table has in-frame clones only and misses some. The table lists more than 450,000 clones, 60% to 85% of them singletons. All of the donors resided in Nashville, Tennessee, and each was a Caucasian adult. This chain links TRBV10-1 with TRBJ2-2, with TRBD2 identical over 8 bases. This clonotype was obtained from a woman between 35 and 50 years old in good health. Some clones in this sample may be carry-over from other donors' samples. What was sequenced was PBMCs. CDR3 region: CASSELAGPNTGELFF. CDR3 DNA sequence: TGCGCCAGCAGTGAATTAGCGGGACCGAACACCGGGGAGCTGTTTTTT.